A single TCR beta chain is shown here with its context. Without the conserved terminal phenylalanine or tryptophan, this CDR3 likely stems from a read error. This specimen comes from a study of blood T cells in healthy people across ages. The V end was cut by 0 bases, the J end by 4 bases, with 7 bases between. CDR1 is SGHNT, CDR2 YYREEE, per germline (reference sequence). The CDR3 runs to 14 residues. PCR was performed a second time for about 7 to 11 cycles using a sample-barcoded 5' primer and a J-beta primer mix. TCRdb independently ran MiXCR on the 5' RACE reads; one entry per CDR3 protein. The data show around 520,000 distinct CDR3 sequences, with roughly a quarter seen just once and over 3.5% held by the top ten. The sample was also reused in another study, on T cells of mothers and their children. That source notes: cDNA synthesis used all extracted RNA, 1.5 ug per 15 ul.

What was sequenced was blood. This chain joins TRBV5-4 and TRBJ1-4; weak D call: TRBD1 (6 bases). This TCR was sampled from a boy between 2 and 10 years old in good health. As DNA, the CDR3 is TGTGCCAGCAGCTTGGAGGGACATAATGAAAAACTGTTTTCT. Protein: CASSLEGHNEKLFS.